The 16 T cell receptor beta chains below all came from one sample that was sequenced in a study of OX40 agonist ivuxolimab in advanced cancers. Sequencing was performed with immunoSEQ multiplex PCR; in TCRdb, only in-frame clones are kept and a portion is missing. Of approximately 66,000 clones in the sample, about 91% are singletons; the top ten hold about 0.6%. The sample here was CD4+ or CD8+ T cells sorted from blood, taken in a trial of the OX40 agonist ivuxolimab. All receptors come from an adult with an advanced solid tumor such as melanoma, head and neck, liver or kidney cancer.

The genes are TRBV10-3 and TRBJ2-3; TRBD2 aligns across 12 bases. Losses at the gene ends were 8 bases for V and 6 bases for J; bases not matched to a gene: 9. Per germline, CDR1 ENHRY and CDR2 SYGVKD. The CDR3 spans 15 residues. The chain's CDR3 is CAIGSSTSGGDTQYF. Written as DNA, the CDR3 is TGTGCCATCGGAAGCTCAACTAGCGGGGGGGATACGCAGTATTTT.

This clone was seen only a few times. The chain uses TRBV10-3 and TRBJ1-2; no clear D gene. From germline, CDR1 is ENHRY and CDR2 SYGVKD. The CDR3 sequence is 11 residues long. Trimming took off 3 bases at V and 4 bases at J, with 3 bases between the two ends. The CDR3 sequence: CAISDSYGYTF. The CDR3 region has the DNA TGTGCCATCAGTGACAGCTATGGCTACACCTTC.

This sequence joins TRBV19 and TRBJ2-5, with a possible D match to TRBD1 (6 bases). This CDR3 has 13 residues. Germline V lookup: CDR1 LNHDA, CDR2 SQIVND (reference sequence). Trimming took off 8 bases at V and 5 bases at J, with 15 bases between the two ends. The CDR3 nucleotides read TGTGCCAGTTCCCTGACAGGCCGTGAGACCCAGTACTTC. Translation: CASSLTGRETQYF.

V is TRBV5-6 and J is TRBJ1-1, with D possibly being TRBD1 (6 bases). V was shortened by 1 base and J by 1 base, with 11 bases between the two germline ends. This CDR3 is built from 15 residues. The germline V gene has CDR1 SGHDT and CDR2 YYEEEE. The DNA for the CDR3 is TGTGCCAGCAGCTTGTTCAGGGGAGAGAACACTGAAGCTTTCTTT. This codes for CASSLFRGENTEAFF.

The chain combines TRBV4-1 with TRBJ1-1, with D perhaps TRBD1 (6 bases). The CDR3 totals 16 residues. Germline CDR1 and CDR2: MGHRA and YSYEKL. The V end lost 1 base, the J end lost 1 base, and 13 bases lay between the germline ends. CDR3 region: CASSQGPDRTNTEAFF. DNA for the CDR3: TGCGCCAGCAGCCAAGGGCCCGACAGGACGAACACTGAAGCTTTCTTT.

V is TRBV30 and J is TRBJ2-3; no definite D call. This CDR3 comprises 13 residues. Germline-derived CDR1 and CDR2 are GTSNPN and SVGIG (reference sequence). The germline V and J ends were trimmed by 3 bases and 0 bases, with 7 bases remaining between them. In DNA form, the CDR3 reads TGTGCCTGGAGCCCGCCGAGCACAGATACGCAGTATTTT. Amino acid sequence: CAWSPPSTDTQYF.

This chain connects TRBV5-1 to TRBJ2-6; maybe TRBD1 (5 bases). CDR1 is SGHRS and CDR2 is YFSETQ in the germline V gene. V dropped 4 bases and J dropped 0 bases, with 11 bases sitting between them. The CDR3 is 16 residues long. This CDR3 is CASSPATASGANVLTF. For the CDR3, the DNA is TGCGCCAGCAGCCCCGCGACAGCCTCTGGGGCCAACGTCCTGACTTTC.

The rearrangement joins TRBV20-1 to TRBJ2-1; a weak D match, TRBD2 (5 bases). Trimming took off 5 bases at V and 10 bases at J, with 12 bases between the two ends. Germline V gives CDR1 DFQATT, CDR2 SNEGSKA (reference sequence). The CDR3 sequence is 11 residues long. This CDR3 is CSAPGIVEQFF. CDR3 in DNA: TGCAGTGCTCCGGGGATCGTGGAGCAGTTCTTC.

The table lists this clone with a few counts. The V gene is TRBV2, the J gene TRBJ1-5, with 8 bases aligning to TRBD1. The junction had 5 bases not matched to a gene; V was cut back by 3 bases and J by 7 bases. Germline values: CDR1 SNHLY, CDR2 FYNNEI. The CDR3 sequence is 14 residues long. CDR3 sequence reads: CASSDQGARQPQHF. Written as DNA, the CDR3 is TGTGCCAGCAGTGATCAGGGGGCGCGCCAGCCCCAGCATTTT.

The CDR3 is CAWATGGLTEAFF. CDR3 sequence (DNA): TGTGCCTGGGCGACAGGGGGCTTAACTGAAGCTTTCTTT. The gene calls are TRBV30 and TRBJ1-1; 10 bases agree with TRBD1. Trimming took 5 bases from V and 5 from J; bases not matched to a gene: 5. The CDR3 covers 13 residues. Germline V CDR1 and CDR2: GTSNPN, SVGIG (reference sequence).

The V and J genes are TRBV4-2 and TRBJ1-1, with a tentative D call TRBD1 (5 bases). The germline V gene encodes CDR1 LGHNA and CDR2 YNFKEQ. The CDR3 totals 15 residues. Trimming cost V 0 bases and J 3 bases, with 11 bases left between them. CDR3 in DNA: TGTGCCAGCAGCCAAGATCTTGGGGGTGACACTGAAGCTTTCTTT. This translates into CASSQDLGGDTEAFF.

The genes are TRBV6-1 and TRBJ1-1; D is uncertain. The V end was cut by 6 bases, the J end by 3 bases, with 14 bases between. CDR3 size: 14 residues. Germline CDR1 and CDR2: MNHNS and SASEGT. The CDR3 here is CASSSSLGDTEAFF. The CDR3 region has the DNA TGTGCCAGCAGCTCCTCCCTTGGGGACACTGAAGCTTTCTTT.

The rearrangement uses TRBV19 and TRBJ1-5; no clear D. The CDR3 is 14 amino acids. The germline V gene encodes CDR1 LNHDA and CDR2 SQIVND (reference sequence). Trimming took off 4 bases at V and 4 bases at J, with 11 bases between the two ends. CDR3 residues: CASSTQSRNQPQHF. DNA for the CDR3: TGTGCCAGTAGTACCCAGAGTAGGAATCAGCCCCAGCATTTT.

The chain couples TRBV4-1 to TRBJ2-1, with TRBD1 identical over 9 bases. Looked up from germline, CDR1 is MGHRA and CDR2 is YSYEKL. The CDR3 totals 15 residues. V gave up 8 bases and J gave up 7 bases; unmatched junction bases: 12. In DNA, the CDR3 is TGCGCCAGCGGAACCGGGACAGGGATTTTGAATGAGCAGTTCTTC. It translates to CASGTGTGILNEQFF.

The rearrangement links TRBV7-6 to TRBJ1-6; 9 positions agree with TRBD1. Unmatched junction bases numbered 5, after V lost 1 base and J lost 10 bases. CDR3 length: 15 amino acids. CDR1 SGHVS and CDR2 FNYEAQ come from the germline V gene. Here the CDR3 reads CASSLDGQGRSPLHF. The DNA of the CDR3 is TGTGCCAGCAGCTTAGACGGACAGGGGAGATCACCCCTCCACTTT. The whole variable domain, remainder taken from reference TRBV7-6 and TRBJ1-6, is GAGVSQSPRYKVTKRGQDVALRCDPISGHVSLYWYRQALGQGPEFLTYFNYEAQQDKSGLPNDRFSAERPEGSISTLTIQRTEQRDSAMYRCASSLDGQGRSPLHFGNGTRLTVT.

The chain combines TRBV15 with TRBJ1-4; D might be TRBD1 (5 bases). CDR3 length equals 17 residues. The V and J ends lost 3 bases and 7 bases respectively, with 21 bases between them. CDR1 is LNHNV and CDR2 is YYDKDF in the germline V gene (reference sequence). As DNA, the CDR3 is TGTGCCACCAGCAGTGGGACCCCGGGAAATAACGGTGAAAAACTGTTTTTT. Residues: CATSSGTPGNNGEKLFF.